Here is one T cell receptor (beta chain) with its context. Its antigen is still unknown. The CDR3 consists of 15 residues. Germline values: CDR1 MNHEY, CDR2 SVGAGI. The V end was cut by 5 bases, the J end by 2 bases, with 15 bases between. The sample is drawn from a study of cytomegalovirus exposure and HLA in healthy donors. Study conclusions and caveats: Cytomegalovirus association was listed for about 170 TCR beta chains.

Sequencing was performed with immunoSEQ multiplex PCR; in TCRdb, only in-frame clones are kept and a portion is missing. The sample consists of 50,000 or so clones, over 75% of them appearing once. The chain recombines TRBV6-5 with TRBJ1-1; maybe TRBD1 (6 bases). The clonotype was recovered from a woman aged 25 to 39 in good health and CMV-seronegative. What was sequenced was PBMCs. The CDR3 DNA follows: TGTGCCAGCAGTCCCGCCGGGACACCTAACACTGAAGCTTTCTTT. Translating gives CASSPAGTPNTEAFF.